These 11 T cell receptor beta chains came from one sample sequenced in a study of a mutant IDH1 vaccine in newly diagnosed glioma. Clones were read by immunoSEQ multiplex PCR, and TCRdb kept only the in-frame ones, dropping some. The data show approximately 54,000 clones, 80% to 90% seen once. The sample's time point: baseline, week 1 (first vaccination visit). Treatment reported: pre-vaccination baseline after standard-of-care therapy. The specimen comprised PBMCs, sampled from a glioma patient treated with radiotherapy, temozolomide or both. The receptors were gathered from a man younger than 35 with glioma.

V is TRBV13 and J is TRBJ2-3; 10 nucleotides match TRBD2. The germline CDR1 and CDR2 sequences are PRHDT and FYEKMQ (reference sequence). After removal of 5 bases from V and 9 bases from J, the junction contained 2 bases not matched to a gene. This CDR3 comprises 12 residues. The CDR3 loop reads CASSISGGTQYF. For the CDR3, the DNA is TGTGCCAGCAGCATTAGCGGGGGGACGCAGTATTTT.

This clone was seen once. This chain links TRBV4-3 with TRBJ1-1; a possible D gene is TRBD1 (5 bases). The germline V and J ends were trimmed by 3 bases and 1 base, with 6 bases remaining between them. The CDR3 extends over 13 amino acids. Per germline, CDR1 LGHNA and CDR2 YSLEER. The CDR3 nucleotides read TGCGCCAGCAGCCATAGGGGGAACACTGAAGCTTTCTTT. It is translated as CASSHRGNTEAFF.

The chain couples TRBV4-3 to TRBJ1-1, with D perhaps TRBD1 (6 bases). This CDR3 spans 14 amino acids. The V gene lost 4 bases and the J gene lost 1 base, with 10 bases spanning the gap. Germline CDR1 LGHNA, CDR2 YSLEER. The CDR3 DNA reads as TGCGCCAGCAGCCCTACGACAGGGAACACTGAAGCTTTCTTT. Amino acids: CASSPTTGNTEAFF.

This chain's CDR3 is CASSSLGLKAFF. In nucleotides, the CDR3 is TGTGCCAGCAGTTCCCTGGGACTTAAAGCTTTCTTT. The J gene is TRBJ1-1, the V gene TRBV6-5; D is perhaps TRBD1 (5 bases). This CDR3 spans 12 amino acids. V was cut by 4 bases and J by 9 bases, with 12 bases left in between. Germline CDR1 and CDR2: MNHEY and SVGAGI.

The CDR3 DNA reads TGTGCCAGCAGTTATCGGACAGGGGCCACGGGGACTGAAGCTTTCTTT. It codes for CASSYRTGATGTEAFF. The chain carries TRBV6-5 and TRBJ1-1, with 9 bases that match TRBD1. V lost 3 bases to trimming and J lost 5 bases; unmatched junction nucleotides: 10. This CDR3 contains 16 residues. The germline V gene encodes CDR1 MNHEY and CDR2 SVGAGI.

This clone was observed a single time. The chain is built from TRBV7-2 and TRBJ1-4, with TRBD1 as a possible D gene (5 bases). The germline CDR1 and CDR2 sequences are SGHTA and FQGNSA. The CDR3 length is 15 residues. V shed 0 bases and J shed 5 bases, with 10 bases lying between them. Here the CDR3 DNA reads TGTGCCAGCAGCTTAGCTAGCAGGGTAAATGAAAAACTGTTTTTT. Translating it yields CASSLASRVNEKLFF.

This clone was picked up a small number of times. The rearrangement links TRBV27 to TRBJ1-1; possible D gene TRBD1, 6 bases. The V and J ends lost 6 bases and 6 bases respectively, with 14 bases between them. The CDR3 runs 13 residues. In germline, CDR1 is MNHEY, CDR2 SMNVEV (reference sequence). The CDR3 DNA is TGTGCCAGCAGCCCGAGACAGGCCTCTGAAGCTTTCTTT. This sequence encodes CASSPRQASEAFF.

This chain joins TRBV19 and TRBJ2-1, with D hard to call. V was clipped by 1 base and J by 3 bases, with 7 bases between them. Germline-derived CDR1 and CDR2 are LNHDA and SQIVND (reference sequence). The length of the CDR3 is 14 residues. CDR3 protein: CASSIVESYNEQFF. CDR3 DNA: TGTGCCAGTAGTATAGTAGAGAGCTACAATGAGCAGTTCTTC.

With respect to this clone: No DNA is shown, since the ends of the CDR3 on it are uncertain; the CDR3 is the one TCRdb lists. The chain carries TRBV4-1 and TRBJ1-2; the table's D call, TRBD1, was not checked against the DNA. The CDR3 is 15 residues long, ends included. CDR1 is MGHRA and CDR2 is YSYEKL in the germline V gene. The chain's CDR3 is CASSQDTGFGDGYTF.

The CDR3 loop is CASSLQGPYSPLHF. In nucleotides, the CDR3 is TGTGCCAGTAGTTTACAGGGGCCGTATTCACCCCTCCACTTT. V gene TRBV19 combines with J gene TRBJ1-6, with TRBD1 matching over 7 bases. The CDR3 consists of 14 residues. Losses at the gene ends were 5 bases for V and 8 bases for J; bases not matched to a gene: 6. The germline gives CDR1 LNHDA, CDR2 SQIVND (reference sequence).

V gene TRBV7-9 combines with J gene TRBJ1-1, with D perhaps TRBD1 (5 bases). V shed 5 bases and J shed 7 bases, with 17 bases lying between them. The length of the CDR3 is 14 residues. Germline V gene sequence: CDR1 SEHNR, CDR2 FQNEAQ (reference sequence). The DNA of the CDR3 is TGTGCCAGCAGCCCCAATAGGGGTGGGGGTGAAGCTTTCTTT. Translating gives CASSPNRGGGEAFF.